Each of the 23 T cell receptor beta chains below was sequenced from the same sample in a study of T-cell memory formation after mild COVID-19. From the 5' RACE reads, TCRdb called clonotypes with MiXCR, one entry per CDR3 protein. The table lists around 260,000 distinct CDR3 sequences, around 15% of them singletons. The sample taken for sequencing was PBMCs or a T cell subset sorted from them (not recorded which). The receptor source for this set is a man in his late teens or twenties who had mild COVID-19 (a few samples of this study predate the infection). Cell type and time point are not known.

This clonotype occurred a few times. The chain carries TRBV11-1 and TRBJ2-4; D not resolved. Trimming pared 1 base from V and 0 bases from J, leaving 7 bases between. This CDR3 has 15 residues. CDR1 is SGHAT, CDR2 FQDESV, per germline (reference sequence). CDR3 nucleotide sequence: TGTGCCAGCAGCTTAGGCAGGCTAGCCAAAAACATTCAGTACTTC. Encoded protein: CASSLGRLAKNIQYF.

V is TRBV9 and J is TRBJ2-5; no clear D gene. The length of the CDR3 is 13 residues. Trimming took off 4 bases at V and 6 bases at J, with 13 bases between the two ends. The germline V gene has CDR1 SGDLS and CDR2 YYNGEE. The CDR3 loop reads CASSPPELKTQYF. The CDR3 region has the DNA TGTGCCAGCAGCCCCCCAGAGTTGAAGACCCAGTACTTC.

This clonotype was found many times. J is TRBJ2-7 and V is TRBV7-2; D remains unclear. The germline gives CDR1 SGHTA, CDR2 FQGNSA. This CDR3 region has 14 residues. Trimming shortened V by 5 bases and J by 1 base, and 12 bases separated the two germline ends. This chain's CDR3 is CASSPRPGSYEQYV. As DNA, the CDR3 is TGTGCCAGCAGCCCCAGACCAGGTTCCTACGAGCAGTACGTC.

This clonotype was recorded a few times. The chain employs TRBV6-5 and TRBJ2-1, with 14 bases lining up with TRBD2. V was pared by 5 bases and J by 7 bases, with 7 bases of the junction left unmatched. This CDR3 is 16 amino acids long. CDR1 MNHEY and CDR2 SVGAGI come from the germline V gene. The CDR3 here is CASSRHGLAGGNEQFF. CDR3 DNA sequence: TGTGCCAGCAGTCGTCATGGACTAGCGGGGGGAAATGAGCAGTTCTTC.

This clonotype was counted a few times. The CDR3 sequence is CATSGGAAGNTEAFF. DNA of the CDR3: TGTGCCACCAGTGGGGGGGCGGCGGGAAACACTGAAGCTTTCTTT. The chain recombines TRBV24-1 with TRBJ1-1; D perhaps matches TRBD1 (6 bases). Trimming shortened V by 5 bases and J by 2 bases, and 14 bases separated the two germline ends. CDR1 and CDR2 from the germline V gene are KGHDR and SFDVKD. The CDR3 spans 15 residues.

This clonotype was observed at least ten times. CDR3 sequence reads: CASSQDLRNNEQFF. Written as DNA, the CDR3 is TGCGCCAGCAGCCAAGATCTGCGGAACAATGAGCAGTTCTTC. V gene TRBV4-3 combines with J gene TRBJ2-1; no clear D gene. Germline CDR1 reads LGHNA; CDR2 reads YSLEER. Trimming cost V 0 bases and J 5 bases, with 8 bases left between them. CDR3 length: 14 amino acids.

This rearrangement joins TRBV12-3 or TRBV12-4 to TRBJ2-4, with a possible D match to TRBD1 (5 bases). The CDR3 totals 12 residues. V was clipped by 7 bases and J by 6 bases, with 10 bases between them. The CDR3 is CASTFTGNIQYF. The CDR3 DNA follows: TGTGCCAGCACTTTTACAGGAAACATTCAGTACTTC.

This clonotype was counted between two and nine times. The chain carries TRBV9 and TRBJ2-7; 10 bases agree with TRBD2. The CDR3 extends over 17 amino acids. Germline V gives CDR1 SGDLS, CDR2 YYNGEE. V was pared by 0 bases and J by 3 bases, with 9 bases of the junction left unmatched. The CDR3 nucleotides read TGTGCCAGCAGCGTAGTTGGGACTAGCGACCAACGCTACGAGCAGTACGTC. Residues: CASSVVGTSDQRYEQYV.

This chain joins TRBV14 and TRBJ1-2; TRBD1 is a possible D gene (5 bases). The V end lost 1 base, the J end lost 3 bases, and 9 bases lay between the germline ends. Germline-derived CDR1 and CDR2 are SGHDN and FVKESK. This CDR3 region has 14 residues. The CDR3 nucleotides are TGTGCCAGCAGCCAAGGGGGACTCTACTATGGCTACACCTTC. Encoded protein: CASSQGGLYYGYTF. Based on the CDR3 plus reference TRBV14 and TRBJ1-2, the full variable domain is EAGVTQFPSHSVIEKGQTVTLRCDPISGHDNLYWYRRVMGKEIKFLLHFVKESKQDESGMPNNRFLAERTGGTYSTLKVQPAELEDSGVYFCASSQGGLYYGYTFGSGTRLTVV.

Here the CDR3 reads CASRRTEANYGYTF. For the CDR3, the DNA is TGCGCCAGCCGACGGACGGAAGCTAACTATGGCTACACCTTC. This chain joins TRBV5-1 and TRBJ1-2; D not certain. This CDR3 is built from 14 residues. The germline V and J ends were trimmed by 7 bases and 0 bases, with 13 bases remaining between them. Germline V gene lookup returns CDR1 SGHRS and CDR2 YFSETQ. Based on the CDR3 plus reference TRBV5-1 and TRBJ1-2, the full variable domain is KAGVTQTPRYLIKTRGQQVTLSCSPISGHRSVSWYQQTPGQGLQFLFEYFSETQRNKGNFPGRFSGRQFSNSRSEMNVSTLELGDSALYLCASRRTEANYGYTFGSGTRLTVV.

This rearrangement joins TRBV2 to TRBJ1-1; D remains ambiguous. The V gene lost 5 bases and the J gene lost 1 base, with 8 bases spanning the gap. Germline values: CDR1 SNHLY, CDR2 FYNNEI. The length of the CDR3 is 13 residues. This CDR3 is CASSPGWNTEAFF. The CDR3, as DNA: TGTGCCAGCAGTCCAGGATGGAACACTGAAGCTTTCTTT.

This clonotype was recorded many times. The rearrangement links TRBV6-6 to TRBJ2-3; D remains unclear. This CDR3 has 14 amino acids. V lost 2 bases and J 5 bases, leaving 11 bases between the germline ends. The germline V gene encodes CDR1 MNHNY and CDR2 SVGAGI (reference sequence). CDR3 in amino acids: CASSYGPDRDTQYF. The CDR3 nucleotides are TGTGCCAGCAGTTACGGGCCAGATAGAGATACGCAGTATTTT.

V is TRBV5-1 and J is TRBJ2-1; 12 nucleotides align to TRBD2. The V segment lost 6 bases and the J segment 0 bases; nucleotides outside the gene matches: 13. CDR3 length: 19 residues. Germline V lookup: CDR1 SGHRS, CDR2 YFSETQ. CDR3 DNA sequence: TGCGCCAGCAAGCACCCGGTCTCTAGCGGGGGGGCCTCCTACAATGAGCAGTTCTTC. This encodes CASKHPVSSGGASYNEQFF. The full variable domain, with the rest looked up from reference TRBV5-1 and TRBJ2-1, is KAGVTQTPRYLIKTRGQQVTLSCSPISGHRSVSWYQQTPGQGLQFLFEYFSETQRNKGNFPGRFSGRQFSNSRSEMNVSTLELGDSALYLCASKHPVSSGGASYNEQFFGPGTRLTVL.

This chain joins TRBV10-2 and TRBJ1-2; possibly TRBD1 for D (5 bases). This CDR3 spans 12 amino acids. V shed 0 bases and J shed 8 bases, with 7 bases lying between them. Per germline, CDR1 WSHSY and CDR2 SAAADI. CDR3: CASSESWGGYTF. The CDR3 DNA reads as TGCGCCAGCAGTGAGTCGTGGGGGGGCTACACCTTC.

This clonotype was detected a few times. This rearrangement joins TRBV12-3 or TRBV12-4 to TRBJ1-6; D uncertain. Trimming cost V 1 base and J 0 bases, with 7 bases left between them. This CDR3 has 16 residues. CDR3 DNA: TGTGCCAGCAGTTTAGGGGGATTCTCCTATAATTCACCCCTCCACTTT. Encoded protein: CASSLGGFSYNSPLHF.

Here the CDR3 reads CASSNSPRNYTF. The CDR3 DNA reads TGTGCCAGCAGTAATAGTCCCCGAAACTACACCTTC. The rearrangement joins TRBV27 to TRBJ1-2; D gene unclear. With 5 bases removed from V and 10 bases from J, the gap between germline ends came to 14 bases. This CDR3 is built from 12 residues. Germline CDR1 MNHEY, CDR2 SMNVEV (reference sequence).

This clonotype came up many times. This chain connects TRBV4-1 to TRBJ2-3; D uncertain. The CDR3 is 16 amino acids. Germline CDR1 reads MGHRA; CDR2 reads YSYEKL. V shed 0 bases and J shed 0 bases, with 10 bases lying between them. CDR3 DNA: TGCGCCAGCAGCCAAGAGCAGACACCTAGCACAGATACGCAGTATTTT. Protein: CASSQEQTPSTDTQYF.

The chain combines TRBV6-5 with TRBJ2-7; D might be TRBD2 (6 bases). Germline V gives CDR1 MNHEY, CDR2 SVGAGI. This CDR3 is built from 15 residues. Deletions cut 6 bases from V and 3 bases from J, with 18 bases between. The CDR3 sequence: CASRPRARGNYEQYV. The CDR3 DNA reads TGTGCCAGCAGGCCCCGGGCGCGGGGTAACTACGAGCAGTACGTC.

The V call is TRBV7-9, the J call TRBJ1-1; 8 nucleotides line up with TRBD1. This CDR3 comprises 14 residues. CDR1 and CDR2 (germline): SEHNR, FQNEAQ (reference sequence). Trimming removed 8 bases from V and 5 bases from J; junction bases left unmatched: 10. This chain's CDR3 is CASGIRGRETEAFF. The CDR3 DNA follows: TGTGCCAGCGGAATCAGGGGGCGGGAGACTGAAGCTTTCTTT.

V is TRBV7-2 and J is TRBJ2-5; 8 bases fit TRBD2. CDR1 is SGHTA and CDR2 is FQGNSA in the germline V gene. CDR3 length: 15 residues. V lost 2 bases to trimming and J lost 5 bases; unmatched junction nucleotides: 7. DNA of the CDR3: TGTGCCAGCAGCTTATCTGGCGGGGGGTTTGAGACCCAGTACTTC. Protein sequence: CASSLSGGGFETQYF.

CDR3 region: CSASGRDGGVDGEQYF. For the CDR3, the DNA is TGCAGCGCCTCGGGACGGGACGGCGGAGTTGATGGCGAGCAGTACTTC. The chain links TRBV29-1 to TRBJ2-7, with D possibly being TRBD1 or TRBD2 (5 bases each). The V and J ends lost 7 bases and 6 bases respectively, with 28 bases between them. The length of the CDR3 is 16 residues. Germline CDR1 SQVTM, CDR2 ANQGSEA.

This chain connects TRBV4-3 to TRBJ2-1; D is possibly TRBD2 (6 bases). CDR1 LGHNA and CDR2 YSLEER come from the germline V gene. Between the trimmed V and J ends, which lost 0 bases and 8 bases, there was a span of 11 bases. This CDR3 region has 14 residues. This CDR3 reads CASSQERRVDEQFF. The CDR3 DNA follows: TGCGCCAGCAGCCAAGAGCGGAGGGTCGATGAGCAGTTCTTC.

The rearrangement joins TRBV29-1 to TRBJ2-7; no reliable D call. Germline lookup yields CDR1 SQVTM and CDR2 ANQGSEA. This CDR3 has 14 residues. Trimming took off 7 bases at V and 0 bases at J, with 16 bases between the two ends. The CDR3 DNA reads TGCAGCGCCTCCTTGGGCCGTTACTCCTACGAGCAGTACTTC. Translating gives CSASLGRYSYEQYF.